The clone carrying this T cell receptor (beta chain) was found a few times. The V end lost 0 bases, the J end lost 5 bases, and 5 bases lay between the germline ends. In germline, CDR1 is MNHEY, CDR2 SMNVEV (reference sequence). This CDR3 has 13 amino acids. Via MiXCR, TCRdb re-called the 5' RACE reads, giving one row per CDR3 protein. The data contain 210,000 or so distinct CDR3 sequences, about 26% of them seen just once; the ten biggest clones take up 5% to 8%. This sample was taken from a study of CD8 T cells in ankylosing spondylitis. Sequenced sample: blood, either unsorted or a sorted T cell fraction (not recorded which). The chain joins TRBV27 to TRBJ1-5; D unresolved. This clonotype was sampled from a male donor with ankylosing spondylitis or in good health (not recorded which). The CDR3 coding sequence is TGTGCCAGCAGTTTATCCTCGGATCAGCCCCAGCATTTT. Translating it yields CASSLSSDQPQHF.